The clone carrying this T cell receptor beta chain was counted only a few times. Its antigen remains unknown. The PCR had 60 Vbeta and 13 Jbeta primers. Sequencing was performed with immunoSEQ multiplex PCR; in TCRdb, only in-frame clones are kept and a portion is missing. The data show some 93,000 clones, with 70% to 85% seen just once and over 3% held by the top ten. These data come from a study of cytomegalovirus exposure and HLA in healthy donors. Whole-study findings and limits: TCR beta V- and J-gene trimming, according to a later analysis, was linked to a missense DCLRE1C variant.

CDR3 length equals 16 residues. Germline assignment: CDR1 MDHEN and CDR2 SYDVKM. V shed 6 bases, J shed 11 bases, and the junction held 19 bases outside the gene matches. Specimen: PBMCs. The clonotype was recovered from a man between 45 and 60 years old in good health and CMV-seronegative. The chain has TRBV28 and TRBJ1-5; TRBD1 aligns across 7 bases. DNA for the CDR3: TGTGCCAGCAGCTCTCAGGGGGTAGGGGGTCGCGGCGCCCAGCATTTT. This codes for CASSSQGVGGRGAQHF.